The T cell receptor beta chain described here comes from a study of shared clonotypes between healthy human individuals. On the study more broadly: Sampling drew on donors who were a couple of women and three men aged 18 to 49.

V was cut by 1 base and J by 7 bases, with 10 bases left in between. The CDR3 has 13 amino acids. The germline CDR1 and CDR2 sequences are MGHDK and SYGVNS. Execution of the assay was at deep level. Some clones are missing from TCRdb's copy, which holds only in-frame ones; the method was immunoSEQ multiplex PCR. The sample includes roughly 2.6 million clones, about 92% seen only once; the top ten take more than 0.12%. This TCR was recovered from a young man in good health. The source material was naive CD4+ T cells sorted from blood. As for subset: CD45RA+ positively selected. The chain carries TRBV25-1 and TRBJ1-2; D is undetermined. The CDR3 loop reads CASSESLWSGYTF. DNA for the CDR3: TGTGCCAGCAGTGAATCGTTATGGAGTGGCTACACCTTC.